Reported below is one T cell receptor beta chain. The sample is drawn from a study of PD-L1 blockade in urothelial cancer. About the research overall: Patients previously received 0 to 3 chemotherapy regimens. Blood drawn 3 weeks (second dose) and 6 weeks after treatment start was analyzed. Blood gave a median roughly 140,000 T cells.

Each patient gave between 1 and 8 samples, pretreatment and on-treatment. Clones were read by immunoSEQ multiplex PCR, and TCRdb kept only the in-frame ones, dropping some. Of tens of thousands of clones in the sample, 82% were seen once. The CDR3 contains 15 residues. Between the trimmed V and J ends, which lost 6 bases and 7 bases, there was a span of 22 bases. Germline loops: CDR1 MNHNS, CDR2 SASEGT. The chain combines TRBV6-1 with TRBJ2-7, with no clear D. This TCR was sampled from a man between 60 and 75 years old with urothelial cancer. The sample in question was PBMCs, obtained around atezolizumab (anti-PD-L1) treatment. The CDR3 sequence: CASSTSRVAFLEQYF. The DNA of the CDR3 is TGTGCCAGCAGCACCTCCCGGGTGGCGTTCTTGGAGCAGTACTTC.